Below, 10 T cell receptor beta chains from the same sample are listed, as sequenced in a study of blood T cell repertoires in COVID-19. TCRdb's table, derived via immunoSEQ multiplex PCR, lists solely in-frame clones and lacks some. The data contain 180,000 or so clones, about 76% of them singletons. Sequences were obtained from peripheral blood. These receptors all stem from a woman in her fifties or sixties with active or convalescent COVID-19.

The chain combines TRBV9 with TRBJ2-1; 10 nucleotides match TRBD2. Per the germline V gene, CDR1 is SGDLS and CDR2 is YYNGEE. The CDR3 extends over 19 amino acids. After removal of 0 bases from V and 0 bases from J, the junction contained 9 bases not matched to a gene. The CDR3 sequence: CASSVAGLAGDVSYNEQFF. For the CDR3, the DNA is TGTGCCAGCAGCGTAGCTGGGCTAGCGGGGGACGTCTCCTACAATGAGCAGTTCTTC. Full variable domain (remainder filled in from reference TRBV9 and TRBJ2-1): DSGVTQTPKHLITATGQRVTLRCSPRSGDLSVYWYQQSLDQGLQFLIQYYNGEERAKGNILERFSAQQFPDLHSELNLSSLELGDSALYFCASSVAGLAGDVSYNEQFFGPGTRLTVL.

The chain joins TRBV4-3 to TRBJ2-5; 7 bases match TRBD2. CDR1 is LGHNA and CDR2 is YSLEER in the germline V gene. The CDR3 sequence is 13 residues long. V trimming: 0 bases; J trimming: 8 bases; junction bases outside the gene matches: 3. The CDR3 region is CASSQDGGGTQYF. The DNA of the CDR3 is TGCGCCAGCAGCCAAGATGGGGGGGGAACCCAGTACTTC.

This chain connects TRBV5-6 to TRBJ1-5; maybe TRBD1 (5 bases). Trimming took off 2 bases at V and 1 base at J, with 10 bases between the two ends. The germline CDR1 and CDR2 sequences are SGHDT and YYEEEE. The CDR3 is 15 amino acids. The CDR3 region has the DNA TGTGCCAGCAGCTTCGGTGGGGGGAGCAATCAGCCCCAGCATTTT. Translating it yields CASSFGGGSNQPQHF.

The sample holds a few counts of this clone. The rearrangement uses TRBV19 and TRBJ1-2; D perhaps matches TRBD1 (6 bases). The CDR3 totals 15 residues. V dropped 7 bases and J dropped 0 bases, with 15 bases sitting between them. Germline V gene data show CDR1 as LNHDA and CDR2 as SQIVND (reference sequence). The CDR3 protein is CASNSPGDPNYGYTF. DNA of the CDR3: TGTGCCAGTAACTCCCCAGGGGATCCTAACTATGGCTACACCTTC.

The chain links TRBV4-3 to TRBJ1-2, with D tentatively TRBD1 (6 bases). V lost 0 bases and J lost 4, with 15 bases in between. CDR1 LGHNA and CDR2 YSLEER come from the germline V gene. The CDR3 totals 16 residues. The CDR3 nucleotides are TGCGCCAGCAGCCAAGATTCCGGGACACGTCTCTATGGCTACACCTTC. Its translation: CASSQDSGTRLYGYTF.

The rearrangement links TRBV18 to TRBJ1-1; D is possibly TRBD1 (6 bases). The CDR3 is 15 amino acids. Trimming took off 3 bases at V and 6 bases at J, with 17 bases between the two ends. The germline CDR1 and CDR2 sequences are KGHSH and LQKENI. The CDR3 DNA follows: TGTGCCAGCTCACCCCAGGACAGTGGGGTCTCTGAAGCTTTCTTT. This gives the protein CASSPQDSGVSEAFF.

This clone was observed once. The V call is TRBV30, the J call TRBJ2-7, with unresolved D. The CDR3 consists of 12 residues. Trimming shortened V by 3 bases and J by 0 bases, and 6 bases separated the two germline ends. Germline V gene lookup returns CDR1 GTSNPN and CDR2 SVGIG (reference sequence). The CDR3 DNA follows: TGTGCCTGGAGAAGGAGCTCCTACGAGCAGTACTTC. As protein: CAWRRSSYEQYF.

The chain has TRBV11-2 and TRBJ1-1, with a weak D call TRBD1 (5 bases). V gave up 5 bases and J gave up 0 bases, with 10 bases separating them. From germline, CDR1 is SGHAT and CDR2 FQNNGV. The CDR3 is 14 amino acids. The CDR3 coding sequence is TGTGCCAGCAGCCGGACGGGGGTGAACACTGAAGCTTTCTTT. Its protein product is CASSRTGVNTEAFF. The variable domain in full, completed from reference TRBV11-2 and TRBJ1-1, reads EAGVAQSPRYKIIEKRQSVAFWCNPISGHATLYWYQQILGQGPKLLIQFQNNGVVDDSQLPKDRFSAERLKGVDSTLKIQPAKLEDSAVYLCASSRTGVNTEAFFGQGTRLTVV.

The V and J genes are TRBV30 and TRBJ1-2; D call uncertain. The CDR3 is 12 residues long. The germline gives CDR1 GTSNPN, CDR2 SVGIG (reference sequence). Trimming left V 4 bases short and J 4 bases short, with 10 bases between. In nucleotides, the CDR3 is TGTGCCTGGAAGGCCGCGGGCTATGGCTACACCTTC. Encoded protein: CAWKAAGYGYTF.

This clone was seen just once. The chain recombines TRBV3-1 (or the pseudogene TRBV3-2) with TRBJ2-5, with a tentative D call TRBD2 (5 bases). The CDR3 is made up of 16 amino acids. The germline gives CDR1 LGHDT, CDR2 YNNKEL (reference sequence). V lost 1 base, J lost 4 bases, and 16 bases lay in between. CDR3 residues: CASSQGLNPEGETQYF. In DNA, the CDR3 is TGTGCCAGCAGCCAAGGGCTGAATCCCGAGGGAGAGACCCAGTACTTC.